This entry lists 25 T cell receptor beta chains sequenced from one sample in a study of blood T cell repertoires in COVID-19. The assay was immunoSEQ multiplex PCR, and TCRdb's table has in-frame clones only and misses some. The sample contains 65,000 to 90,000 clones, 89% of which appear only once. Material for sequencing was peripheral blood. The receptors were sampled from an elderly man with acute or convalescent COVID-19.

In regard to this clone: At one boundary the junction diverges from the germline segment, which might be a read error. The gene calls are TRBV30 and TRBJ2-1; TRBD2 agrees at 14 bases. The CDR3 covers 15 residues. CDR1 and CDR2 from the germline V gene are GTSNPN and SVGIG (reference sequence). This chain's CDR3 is CAGSPGLAGVNEQFF. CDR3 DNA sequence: TGTGCCGGGAGCCCGGGACTAGCGGGAGTCAATGAGCAGTTCTTC.

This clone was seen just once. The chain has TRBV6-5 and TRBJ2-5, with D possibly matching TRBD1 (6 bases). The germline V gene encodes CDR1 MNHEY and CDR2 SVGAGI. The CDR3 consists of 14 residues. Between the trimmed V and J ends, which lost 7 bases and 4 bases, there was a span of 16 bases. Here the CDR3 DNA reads TGTGCCAGCACCGACAGGTCTCGAGGAGAGACCCAGTACTTC. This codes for CASTDRSRGETQYF.

In DNA form, the CDR3 reads TGTGCCAGCAGCTTAGAACTAGCGGGAGGAGAGACCCAGTACTTC. Translating gives CASSLELAGGETQYF. This sequence joins TRBV7-9 and TRBJ2-5, with 12 positions matching TRBD2. The trim removed 1 base at V and 4 bases at J, leaving 1 base unmatched. The CDR3 totals 15 residues. Germline CDR1 SEHNR, CDR2 FQNEAQ (reference sequence). The full variable domain, rest sourced from reference TRBV7-9 and TRBJ2-5, is DTGVSQNPRHKITKRGQNVTFRCDPISEHNRLYWYRQTLGQGPEFLTYFQNEAQLEKSRLLSDRFSAERPKGSFSTLEIQRTEQGDSAMYLCASSLELAGGETQYFGPGTRLLVL.

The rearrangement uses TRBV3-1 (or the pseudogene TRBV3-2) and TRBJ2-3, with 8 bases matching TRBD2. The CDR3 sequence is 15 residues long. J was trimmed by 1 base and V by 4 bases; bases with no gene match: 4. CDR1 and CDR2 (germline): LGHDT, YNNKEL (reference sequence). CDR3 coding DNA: TGTGCCAGCAGCCGTGGAGCGGGAGGCACAGATACGCAGTATTTT. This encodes CASSRGAGGTDTQYF.

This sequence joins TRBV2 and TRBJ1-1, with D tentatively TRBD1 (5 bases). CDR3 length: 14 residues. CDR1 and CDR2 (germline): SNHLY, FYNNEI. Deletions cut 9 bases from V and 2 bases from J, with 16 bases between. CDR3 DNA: TGTGCCAGTGAGCCAGGGCCGTCTAACACTGAAGCTTTCTTT. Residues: CASEPGPSNTEAFF.

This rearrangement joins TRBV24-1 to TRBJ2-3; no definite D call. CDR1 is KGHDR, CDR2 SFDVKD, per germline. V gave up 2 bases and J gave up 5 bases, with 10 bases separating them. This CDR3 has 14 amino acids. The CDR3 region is CATSDSAGVDTQYF. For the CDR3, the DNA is TGTGCCACCAGTGATTCGGCCGGAGTAGATACGCAGTATTTT.

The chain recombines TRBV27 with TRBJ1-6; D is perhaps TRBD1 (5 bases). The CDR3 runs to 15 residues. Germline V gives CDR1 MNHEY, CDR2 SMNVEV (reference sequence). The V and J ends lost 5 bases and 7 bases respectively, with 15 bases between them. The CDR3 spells CASSPGGERNSPLHF. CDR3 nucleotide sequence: TGTGCCAGCAGTCCTGGGGGGGAGCGGAATTCACCCCTCCACTTT.

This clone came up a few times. For the CDR3, the DNA is TGTGCCACCAGTGAGGGCGGACAAGCCGAGCAGTACTTC. Protein product: CATSEGGQAEQYF. The chain links TRBV24-1 to TRBJ2-7, with D perhaps matching TRBD1 (5 bases). The CDR3 covers 13 residues. The V end was cut by 4 bases, the J end by 6 bases, with 12 bases between. CDR1 and CDR2 from the germline V gene are KGHDR and SFDVKD.

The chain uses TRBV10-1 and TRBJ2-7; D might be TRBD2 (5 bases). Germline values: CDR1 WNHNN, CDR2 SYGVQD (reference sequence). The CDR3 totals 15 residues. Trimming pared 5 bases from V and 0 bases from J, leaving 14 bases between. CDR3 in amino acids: CASSPRGLFSYEQYF. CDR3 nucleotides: TGCGCCAGCAGTCCGAGAGGGCTTTTCTCCTACGAGCAGTACTTC.

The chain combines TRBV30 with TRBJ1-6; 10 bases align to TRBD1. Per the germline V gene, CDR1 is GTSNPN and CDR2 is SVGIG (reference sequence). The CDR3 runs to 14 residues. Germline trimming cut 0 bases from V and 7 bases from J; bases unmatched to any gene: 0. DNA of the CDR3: TGTGCCTGGAGTGTGGGACAGGGGAATTCACCCCTCCACTTT. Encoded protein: CAWSVGQGNSPLHF.

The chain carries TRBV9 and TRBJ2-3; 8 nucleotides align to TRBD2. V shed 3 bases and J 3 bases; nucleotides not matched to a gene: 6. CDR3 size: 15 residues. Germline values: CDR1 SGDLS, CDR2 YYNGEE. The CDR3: CASSAGTRVTDTQYF. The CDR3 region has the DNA TGTGCCAGCAGCGCTGGGACTAGAGTAACAGATACGCAGTATTTT.

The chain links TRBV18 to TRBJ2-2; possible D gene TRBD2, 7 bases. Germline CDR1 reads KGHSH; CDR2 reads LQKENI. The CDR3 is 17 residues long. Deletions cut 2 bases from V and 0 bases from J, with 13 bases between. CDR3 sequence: CASSPRGGAPNTGELFF. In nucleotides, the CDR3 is TGTGCCAGCTCACCAAGGGGGGGAGCCCCGAACACCGGGGAGCTGTTTTTT.

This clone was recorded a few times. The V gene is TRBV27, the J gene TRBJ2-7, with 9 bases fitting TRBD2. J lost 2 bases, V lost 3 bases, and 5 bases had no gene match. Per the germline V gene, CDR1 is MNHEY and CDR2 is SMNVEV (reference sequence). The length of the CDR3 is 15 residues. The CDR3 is CASSLGAGGAYEQYF. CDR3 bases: TGTGCCAGCAGTTTGGGCGCGGGAGGGGCCTACGAGCAGTACTTC.

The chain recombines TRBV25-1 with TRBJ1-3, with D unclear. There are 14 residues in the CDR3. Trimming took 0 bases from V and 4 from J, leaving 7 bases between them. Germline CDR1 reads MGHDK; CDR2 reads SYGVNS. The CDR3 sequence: CASSEYQEGNTIYF. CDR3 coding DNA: TGTGCCAGCAGTGAATATCAGGAAGGAAACACCATATATTTT.

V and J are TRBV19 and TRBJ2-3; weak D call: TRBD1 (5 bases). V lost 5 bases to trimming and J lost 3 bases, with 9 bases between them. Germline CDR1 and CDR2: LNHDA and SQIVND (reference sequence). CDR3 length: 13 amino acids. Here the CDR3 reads CASSDQGTDTQYF. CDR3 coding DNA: TGTGCCAGTAGTGATCAGGGAACAGATACGCAGTATTTT. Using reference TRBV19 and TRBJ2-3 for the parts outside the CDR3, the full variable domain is DGGITQSPKYLFRKEGQNVTLSCEQNLNHDAMYWYRQDPGQGLRLIYYSQIVNDFQKGDIAEGYSVSREKKESFPLTVTSAQKNPTAFYLCASSDQGTDTQYFGPGTRLTVL.

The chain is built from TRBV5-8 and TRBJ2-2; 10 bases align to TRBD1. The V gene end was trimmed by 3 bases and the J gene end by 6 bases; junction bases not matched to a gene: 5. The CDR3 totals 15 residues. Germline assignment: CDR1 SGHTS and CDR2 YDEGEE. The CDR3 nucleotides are TGTGCCAGCAGCTCCGGGACAGGGGTTGCCGGGGAGCTGTTTTTT. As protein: CASSSGTGVAGELFF.

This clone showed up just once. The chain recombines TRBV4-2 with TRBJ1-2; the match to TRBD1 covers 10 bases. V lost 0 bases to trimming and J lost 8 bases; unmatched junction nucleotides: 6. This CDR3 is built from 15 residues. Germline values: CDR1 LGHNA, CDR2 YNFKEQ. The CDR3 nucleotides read TGTGCCAGCAGCCAAGAACAGAGGACAGGGGGGGGCTACACCTTC. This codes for CASSQEQRTGGGYTF.

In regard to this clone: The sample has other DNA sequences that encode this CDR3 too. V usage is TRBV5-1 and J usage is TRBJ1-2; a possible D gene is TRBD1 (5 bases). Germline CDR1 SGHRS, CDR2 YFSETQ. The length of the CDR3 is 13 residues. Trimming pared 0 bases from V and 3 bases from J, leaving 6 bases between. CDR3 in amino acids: CASSLEGDYGYTF. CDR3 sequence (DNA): TGCGCCAGCAGCTTGGAAGGGGACTATGGCTACACCTTC.

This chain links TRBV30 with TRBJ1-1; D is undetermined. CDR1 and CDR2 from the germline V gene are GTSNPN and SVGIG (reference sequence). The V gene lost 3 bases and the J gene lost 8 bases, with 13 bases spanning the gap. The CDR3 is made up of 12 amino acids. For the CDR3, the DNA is TGTGCCTGGAGACTAGCGTCGGCGGAAGCTTTCTTT. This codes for CAWRLASAEAFF.

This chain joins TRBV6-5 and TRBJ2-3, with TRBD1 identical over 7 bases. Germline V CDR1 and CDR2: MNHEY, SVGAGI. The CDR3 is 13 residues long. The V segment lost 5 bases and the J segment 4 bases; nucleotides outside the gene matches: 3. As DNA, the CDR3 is TGTGCCAGCAGTACAGGGGACCCAGATACGCAGTATTTT. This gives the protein CASSTGDPDTQYF.

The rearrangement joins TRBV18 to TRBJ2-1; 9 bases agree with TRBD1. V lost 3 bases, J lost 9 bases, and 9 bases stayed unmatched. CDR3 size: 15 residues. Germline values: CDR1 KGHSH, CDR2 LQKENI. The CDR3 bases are TGTGCCAGCTCACCCCGGGACAGGGTGGGCATTGAGCAGTTCTTC. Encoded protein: CASSPRDRVGIEQFF.

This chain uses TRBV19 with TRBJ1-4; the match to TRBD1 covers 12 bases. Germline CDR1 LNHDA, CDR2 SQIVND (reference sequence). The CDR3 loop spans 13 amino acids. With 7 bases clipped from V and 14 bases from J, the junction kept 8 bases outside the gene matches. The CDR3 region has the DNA TGTGCCAGTACCGGGACAGGGGGCTCCCATCTGTTTTTT. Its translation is CASTGTGGSHLFF.

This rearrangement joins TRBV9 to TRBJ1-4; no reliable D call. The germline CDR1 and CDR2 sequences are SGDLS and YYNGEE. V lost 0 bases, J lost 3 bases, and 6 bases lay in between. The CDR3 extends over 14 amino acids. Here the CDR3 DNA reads TGTGCCAGCAGCGTAGGACACGCTAATGAAAAACTGTTTTTT. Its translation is CASSVGHANEKLFF.

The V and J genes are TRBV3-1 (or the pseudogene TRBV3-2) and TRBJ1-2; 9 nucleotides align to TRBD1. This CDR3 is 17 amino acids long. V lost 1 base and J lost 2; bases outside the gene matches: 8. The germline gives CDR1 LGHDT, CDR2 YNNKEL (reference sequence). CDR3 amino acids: CASSQAPGQGGNYGYTF. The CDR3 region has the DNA TGTGCCAGCAGCCAAGCCCCGGGACAGGGAGGAAACTATGGCTACACCTTC.

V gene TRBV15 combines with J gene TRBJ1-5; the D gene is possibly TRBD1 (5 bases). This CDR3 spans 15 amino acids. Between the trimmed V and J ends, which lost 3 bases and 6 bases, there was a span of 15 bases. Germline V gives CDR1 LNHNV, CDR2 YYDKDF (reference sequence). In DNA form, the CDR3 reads TGTGCCACCAGCAGGCTTGTAGGGGCCGCTCAGCCCCAGCATTTT. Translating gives CATSRLVGAAQPQHF. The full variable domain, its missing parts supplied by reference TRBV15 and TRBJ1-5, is DAMVIQNPRYQVTQFGKPVTLSCSQTLNHNVMYWYQQKSSQAPKLLFHYYDKDFNNEADTPDNFQSRRPNTSFCFLDIRSPGLGDTAMYLCATSRLVGAAQPQHFGDGTRLSIL.